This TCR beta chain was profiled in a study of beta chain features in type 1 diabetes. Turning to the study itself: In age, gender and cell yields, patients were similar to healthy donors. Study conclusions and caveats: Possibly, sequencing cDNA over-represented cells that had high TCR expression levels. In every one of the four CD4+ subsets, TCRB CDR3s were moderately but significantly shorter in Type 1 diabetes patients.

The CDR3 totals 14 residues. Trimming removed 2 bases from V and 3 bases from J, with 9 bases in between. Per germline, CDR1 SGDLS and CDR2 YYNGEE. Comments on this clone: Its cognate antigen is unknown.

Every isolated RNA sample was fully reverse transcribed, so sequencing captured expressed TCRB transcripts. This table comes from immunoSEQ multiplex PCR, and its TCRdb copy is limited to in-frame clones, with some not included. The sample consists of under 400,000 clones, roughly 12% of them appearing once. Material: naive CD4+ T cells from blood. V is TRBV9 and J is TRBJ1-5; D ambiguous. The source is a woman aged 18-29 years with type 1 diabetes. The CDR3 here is CASSVESSNQPQHF. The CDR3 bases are TGTGCCAGCAGCGTGGAGTCCTCCAATCAGCCCCAGCATTTT.